A single T cell receptor (beta chain) is shown here with its context. The data were taken from a study of cytomegalovirus exposure and HLA in healthy donors. Germline V lookup: CDR1 MDHEN, CDR2 SYDVKM. Between the trimmed V and J ends, which lost 3 bases and 6 bases, there was a span of 8 bases. This CDR3 is 12 amino acids long. The PCR ran on 60 Vbeta and 13 Jbeta primers. Sequenced by immunoSEQ multiplex PCR; TCRdb stores in-frame clones only, minus some. The table has roughly 150,000 clones, 65% to 90% seen once. The receptor comes from a female donor in good health and CMV-seronegative. The sample comprised PBMCs. The genes are TRBV28 and TRBJ1-1, with D hard to call. The CDR3 sequence is CASSFHFSEAFF. The CDR3 coding sequence is TGTGCCAGCAGTTTTCACTTCTCTGAAGCTTTCTTT.